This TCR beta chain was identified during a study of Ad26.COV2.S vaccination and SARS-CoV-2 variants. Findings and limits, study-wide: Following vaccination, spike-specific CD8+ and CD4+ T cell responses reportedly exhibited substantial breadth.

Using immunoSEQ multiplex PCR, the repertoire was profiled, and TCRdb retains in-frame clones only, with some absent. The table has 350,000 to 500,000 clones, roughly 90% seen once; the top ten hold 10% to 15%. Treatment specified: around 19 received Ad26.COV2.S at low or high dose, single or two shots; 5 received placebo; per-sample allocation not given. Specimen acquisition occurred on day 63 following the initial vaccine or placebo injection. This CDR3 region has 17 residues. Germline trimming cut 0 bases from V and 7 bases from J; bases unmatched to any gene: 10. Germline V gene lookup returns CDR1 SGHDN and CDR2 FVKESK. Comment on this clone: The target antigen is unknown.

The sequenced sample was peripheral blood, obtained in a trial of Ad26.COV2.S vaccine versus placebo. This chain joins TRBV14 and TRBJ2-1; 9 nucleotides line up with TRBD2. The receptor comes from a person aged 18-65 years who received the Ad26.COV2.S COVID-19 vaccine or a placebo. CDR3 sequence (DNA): TGTGCCAGCAGCCAAGAGGCGGCAGTAGCGGGGGAAAATGAGCAGTTCTTC. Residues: CASSQEAAVAGENEQFF.